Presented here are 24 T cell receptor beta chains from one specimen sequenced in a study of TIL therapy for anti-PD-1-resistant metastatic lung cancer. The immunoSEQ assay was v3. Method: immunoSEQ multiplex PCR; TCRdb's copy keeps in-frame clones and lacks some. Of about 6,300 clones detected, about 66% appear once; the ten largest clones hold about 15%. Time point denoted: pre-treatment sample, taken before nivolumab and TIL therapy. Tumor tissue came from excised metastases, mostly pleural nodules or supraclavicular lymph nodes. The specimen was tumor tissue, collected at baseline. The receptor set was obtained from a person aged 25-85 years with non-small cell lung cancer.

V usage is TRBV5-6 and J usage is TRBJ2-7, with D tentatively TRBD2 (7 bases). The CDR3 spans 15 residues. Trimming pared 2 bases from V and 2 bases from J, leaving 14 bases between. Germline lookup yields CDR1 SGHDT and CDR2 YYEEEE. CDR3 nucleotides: TGTGCCAGCAGCTTCCGAGGGGGGGCACCCTACGAGCAGTACGTC. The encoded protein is CASSFRGGAPYEQYV.

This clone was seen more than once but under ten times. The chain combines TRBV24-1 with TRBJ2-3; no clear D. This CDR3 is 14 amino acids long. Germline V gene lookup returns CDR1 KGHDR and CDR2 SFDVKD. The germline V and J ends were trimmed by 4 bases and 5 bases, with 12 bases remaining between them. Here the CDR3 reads CATSDPLNVDTQYF. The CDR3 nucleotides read TGTGCCACCAGTGACCCCTTGAATGTAGATACGCAGTATTTT.

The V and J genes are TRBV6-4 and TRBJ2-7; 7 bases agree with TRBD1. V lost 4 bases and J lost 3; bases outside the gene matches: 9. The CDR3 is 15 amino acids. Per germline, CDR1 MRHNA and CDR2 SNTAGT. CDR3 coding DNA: TGTGCCAGCAGTGTAGAGGGGGCAGGGGACTACGAGCAGTACGTC. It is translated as CASSVEGAGDYEQYV.

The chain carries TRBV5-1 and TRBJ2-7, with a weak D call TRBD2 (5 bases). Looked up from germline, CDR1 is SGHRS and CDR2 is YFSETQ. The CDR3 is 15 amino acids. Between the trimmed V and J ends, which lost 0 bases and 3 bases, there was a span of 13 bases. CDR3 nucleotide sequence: TGCGCCAGCAGCTTGGGAGGGTTCGAGATCTACGAGCAGTACGTC. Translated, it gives CASSLGGFEIYEQYV.

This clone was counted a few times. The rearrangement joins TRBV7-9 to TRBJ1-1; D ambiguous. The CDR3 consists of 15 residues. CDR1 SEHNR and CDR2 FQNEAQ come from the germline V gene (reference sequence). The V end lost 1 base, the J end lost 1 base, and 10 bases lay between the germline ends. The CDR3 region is CASSLGVEKNTEAFF. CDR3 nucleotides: TGTGCCAGCAGCTTAGGGGTAGAGAAGAACACTGAAGCTTTCTTT.

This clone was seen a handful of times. CDR3 coding DNA: TGTGCCAGCAGTGTGCTTCTGGCAGAGAACACCGGGGAGCTGTTTTTT. Its translation is CASSVLLAENTGELFF. V and J are TRBV6-1 and TRBJ2-2; D gene unclear. Trimming stripped 4 bases from V and 1 base from J, with 13 bases between. The CDR3 is made up of 16 amino acids. Germline V gene lookup returns CDR1 MNHNS and CDR2 SASEGT.

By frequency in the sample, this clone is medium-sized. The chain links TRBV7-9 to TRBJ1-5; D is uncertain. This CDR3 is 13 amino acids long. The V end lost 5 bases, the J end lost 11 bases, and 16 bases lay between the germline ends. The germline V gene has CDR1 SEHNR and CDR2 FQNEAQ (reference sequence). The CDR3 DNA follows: TGTGCCAGCAGCCTCATACCGGGCGGGGCCCAGCATTTT. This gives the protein CASSLIPGGAQHF.

The CDR3: CASRLDSNYGYTF. The DNA of the CDR3 is TGTGCCAGCAGGCTGGACAGTAACTATGGCTACACCTTC. The V call is TRBV6-5, the J call TRBJ1-2; TRBD1 is a possible D gene (6 bases). The CDR3 is 13 amino acids. Looked up from germline, CDR1 is MNHEY and CDR2 is SVGAGI. Deletions cut 6 bases from V and 1 base from J, with 9 bases between.

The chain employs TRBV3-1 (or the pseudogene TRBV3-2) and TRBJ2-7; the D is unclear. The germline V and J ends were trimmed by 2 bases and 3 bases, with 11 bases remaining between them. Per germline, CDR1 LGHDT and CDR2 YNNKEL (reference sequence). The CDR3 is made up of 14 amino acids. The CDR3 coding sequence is TGTGCCAGCAGCCAAACGTTTTCCCGCTACGAGCAGTACTTC. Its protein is CASSQTFSRYEQYF.

CDR3 coding DNA: TGTGCCTCCCAAGGGGAGGAGGACACTGAAGCTTTCTTT. This codes for CASQGEEDTEAFF. This sequence joins TRBV15 and TRBJ1-1, with TRBD1 as a possible D gene (5 bases). The germline V gene encodes CDR1 LNHNV and CDR2 YYDKDF (reference sequence). There are 13 residues in the CDR3. V lost 11 bases and J lost 3, with 16 bases in between.

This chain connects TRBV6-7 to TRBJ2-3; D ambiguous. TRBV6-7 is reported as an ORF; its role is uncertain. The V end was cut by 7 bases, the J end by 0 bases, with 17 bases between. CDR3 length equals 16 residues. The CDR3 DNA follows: TGTGCCAGCAACTCTGTTGGGTGGGGAAGCACAGATACGCAGTATTTT. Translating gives CASNSVGWGSTDTQYF.

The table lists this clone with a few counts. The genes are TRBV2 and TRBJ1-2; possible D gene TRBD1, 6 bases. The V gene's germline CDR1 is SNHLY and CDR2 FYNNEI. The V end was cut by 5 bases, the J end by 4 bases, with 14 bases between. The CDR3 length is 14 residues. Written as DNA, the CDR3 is TGTGCCAGCAGTAGGGACATAGCCCCCTATGGCTACACCTTC. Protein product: CASSRDIAPYGYTF. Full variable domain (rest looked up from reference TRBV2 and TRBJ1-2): EPEVTQTPSHQVTQMGQEVILRCVPISNHLYFYWYRQILGQKVEFLVSFYNNEISEKSEIFDDQFSVERPDGSNFTLKIRSTKLEDSAMYFCASSRDIAPYGYTFGSGTRLTVV.

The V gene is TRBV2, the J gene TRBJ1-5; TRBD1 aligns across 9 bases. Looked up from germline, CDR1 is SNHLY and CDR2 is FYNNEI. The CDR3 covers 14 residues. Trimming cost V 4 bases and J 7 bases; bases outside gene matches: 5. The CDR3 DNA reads TGTGCCAGCAGTGGACAGGGGGTCAGACAGCCCCAGCATTTT. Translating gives CASSGQGVRQPQHF.

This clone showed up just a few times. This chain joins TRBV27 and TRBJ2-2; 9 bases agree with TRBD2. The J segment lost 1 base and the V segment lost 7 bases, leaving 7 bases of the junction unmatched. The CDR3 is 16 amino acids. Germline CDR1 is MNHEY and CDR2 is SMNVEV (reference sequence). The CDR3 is CASTIRGRGNTGELFF. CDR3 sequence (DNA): TGTGCCAGCACCATTCGCGGGAGGGGGAACACCGGGGAGCTGTTTTTT.

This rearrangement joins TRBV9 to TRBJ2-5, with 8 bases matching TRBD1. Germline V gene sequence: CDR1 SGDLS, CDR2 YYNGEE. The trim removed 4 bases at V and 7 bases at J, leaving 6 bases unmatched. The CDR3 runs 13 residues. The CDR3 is CASSTRTGTTQYF. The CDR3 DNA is TGTGCCAGCAGCACCCGGACAGGGACGACCCAGTACTTC.

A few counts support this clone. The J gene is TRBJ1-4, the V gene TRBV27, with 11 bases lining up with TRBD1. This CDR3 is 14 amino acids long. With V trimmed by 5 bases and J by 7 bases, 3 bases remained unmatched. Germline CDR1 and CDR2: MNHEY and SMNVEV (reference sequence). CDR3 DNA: TGTGCCAGCAGTCCGGACAGGGGGCCTGAAAAACTGTTTTTT. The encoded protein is CASSPDRGPEKLFF.

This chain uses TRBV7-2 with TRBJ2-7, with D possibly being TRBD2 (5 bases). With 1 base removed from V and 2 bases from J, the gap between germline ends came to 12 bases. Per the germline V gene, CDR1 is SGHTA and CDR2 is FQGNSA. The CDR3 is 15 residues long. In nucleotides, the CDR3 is TGTGCCAGCAGCTTAGGTCCGGGAAGGACCTACGAGCAGTACTTC. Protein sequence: CASSLGPGRTYEQYF.

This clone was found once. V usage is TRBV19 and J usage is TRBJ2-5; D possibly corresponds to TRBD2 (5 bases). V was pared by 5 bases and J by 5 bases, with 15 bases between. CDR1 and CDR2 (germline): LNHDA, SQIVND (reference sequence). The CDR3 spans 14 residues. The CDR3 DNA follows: TGTGCCAGTAGTTACGGACTGAACCGGGAGACCCAGTACTTC. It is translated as CASSYGLNRETQYF. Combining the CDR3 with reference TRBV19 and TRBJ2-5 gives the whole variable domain DGGITQSPKYLFRKEGQNVTLSCEQNLNHDAMYWYRQDPGQGLRLIYYSQIVNDFQKGDIAEGYSVSREKKESFPLTVTSAQKNPTAFYLCASSYGLNRETQYFGPGTRLLVL.

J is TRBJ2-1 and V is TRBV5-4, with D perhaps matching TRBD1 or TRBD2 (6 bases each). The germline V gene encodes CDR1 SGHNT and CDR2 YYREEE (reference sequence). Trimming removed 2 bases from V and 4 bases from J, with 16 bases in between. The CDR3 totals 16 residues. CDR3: CASSFEWRGDYNEQFF. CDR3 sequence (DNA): TGTGCCAGCAGCTTTGAGTGGAGGGGGGATTACAATGAGCAGTTCTTC.

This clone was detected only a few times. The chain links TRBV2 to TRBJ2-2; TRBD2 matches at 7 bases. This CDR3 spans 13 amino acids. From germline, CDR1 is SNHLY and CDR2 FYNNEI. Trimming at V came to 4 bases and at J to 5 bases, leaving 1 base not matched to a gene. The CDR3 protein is CASSVGGTGELFF. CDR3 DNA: TGTGCCAGCAGTGTCGGGGGGACCGGGGAGCTGTTTTTT.

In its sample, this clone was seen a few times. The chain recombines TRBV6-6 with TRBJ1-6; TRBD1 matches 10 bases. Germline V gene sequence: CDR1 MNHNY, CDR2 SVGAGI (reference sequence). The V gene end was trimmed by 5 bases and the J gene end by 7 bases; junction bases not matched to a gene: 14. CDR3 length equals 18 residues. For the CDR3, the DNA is TGTGCCAGCAGTCCGCTGTCCGGGACAGGGGATTGGAATTCACCCCTCCACTTT. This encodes CASSPLSGTGDWNSPLHF.

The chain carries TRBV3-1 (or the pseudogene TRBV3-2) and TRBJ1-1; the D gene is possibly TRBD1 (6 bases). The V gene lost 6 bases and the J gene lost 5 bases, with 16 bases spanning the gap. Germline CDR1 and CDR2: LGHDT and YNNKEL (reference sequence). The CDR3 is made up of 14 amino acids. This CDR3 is CASRLTGPETEAFF. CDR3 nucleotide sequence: TGTGCCAGCAGGCTCACAGGGCCGGAGACTGAAGCTTTCTTT.

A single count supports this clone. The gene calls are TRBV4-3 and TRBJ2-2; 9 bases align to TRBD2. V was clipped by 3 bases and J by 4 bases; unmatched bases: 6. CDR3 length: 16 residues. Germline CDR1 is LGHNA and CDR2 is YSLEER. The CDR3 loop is CASSHAGRGGTGELFF. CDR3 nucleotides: TGCGCCAGCAGCCACGCCGGGCGGGGGGGCACCGGGGAGCTGTTTTTT.

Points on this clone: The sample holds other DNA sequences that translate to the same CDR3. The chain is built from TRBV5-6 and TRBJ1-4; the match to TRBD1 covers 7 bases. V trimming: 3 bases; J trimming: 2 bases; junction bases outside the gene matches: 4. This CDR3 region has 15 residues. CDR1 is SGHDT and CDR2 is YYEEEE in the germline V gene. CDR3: CASSSTGATNEKLFF. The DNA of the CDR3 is TGTGCCAGCAGCTCAACAGGGGCTACTAATGAAAAACTGTTTTTT.